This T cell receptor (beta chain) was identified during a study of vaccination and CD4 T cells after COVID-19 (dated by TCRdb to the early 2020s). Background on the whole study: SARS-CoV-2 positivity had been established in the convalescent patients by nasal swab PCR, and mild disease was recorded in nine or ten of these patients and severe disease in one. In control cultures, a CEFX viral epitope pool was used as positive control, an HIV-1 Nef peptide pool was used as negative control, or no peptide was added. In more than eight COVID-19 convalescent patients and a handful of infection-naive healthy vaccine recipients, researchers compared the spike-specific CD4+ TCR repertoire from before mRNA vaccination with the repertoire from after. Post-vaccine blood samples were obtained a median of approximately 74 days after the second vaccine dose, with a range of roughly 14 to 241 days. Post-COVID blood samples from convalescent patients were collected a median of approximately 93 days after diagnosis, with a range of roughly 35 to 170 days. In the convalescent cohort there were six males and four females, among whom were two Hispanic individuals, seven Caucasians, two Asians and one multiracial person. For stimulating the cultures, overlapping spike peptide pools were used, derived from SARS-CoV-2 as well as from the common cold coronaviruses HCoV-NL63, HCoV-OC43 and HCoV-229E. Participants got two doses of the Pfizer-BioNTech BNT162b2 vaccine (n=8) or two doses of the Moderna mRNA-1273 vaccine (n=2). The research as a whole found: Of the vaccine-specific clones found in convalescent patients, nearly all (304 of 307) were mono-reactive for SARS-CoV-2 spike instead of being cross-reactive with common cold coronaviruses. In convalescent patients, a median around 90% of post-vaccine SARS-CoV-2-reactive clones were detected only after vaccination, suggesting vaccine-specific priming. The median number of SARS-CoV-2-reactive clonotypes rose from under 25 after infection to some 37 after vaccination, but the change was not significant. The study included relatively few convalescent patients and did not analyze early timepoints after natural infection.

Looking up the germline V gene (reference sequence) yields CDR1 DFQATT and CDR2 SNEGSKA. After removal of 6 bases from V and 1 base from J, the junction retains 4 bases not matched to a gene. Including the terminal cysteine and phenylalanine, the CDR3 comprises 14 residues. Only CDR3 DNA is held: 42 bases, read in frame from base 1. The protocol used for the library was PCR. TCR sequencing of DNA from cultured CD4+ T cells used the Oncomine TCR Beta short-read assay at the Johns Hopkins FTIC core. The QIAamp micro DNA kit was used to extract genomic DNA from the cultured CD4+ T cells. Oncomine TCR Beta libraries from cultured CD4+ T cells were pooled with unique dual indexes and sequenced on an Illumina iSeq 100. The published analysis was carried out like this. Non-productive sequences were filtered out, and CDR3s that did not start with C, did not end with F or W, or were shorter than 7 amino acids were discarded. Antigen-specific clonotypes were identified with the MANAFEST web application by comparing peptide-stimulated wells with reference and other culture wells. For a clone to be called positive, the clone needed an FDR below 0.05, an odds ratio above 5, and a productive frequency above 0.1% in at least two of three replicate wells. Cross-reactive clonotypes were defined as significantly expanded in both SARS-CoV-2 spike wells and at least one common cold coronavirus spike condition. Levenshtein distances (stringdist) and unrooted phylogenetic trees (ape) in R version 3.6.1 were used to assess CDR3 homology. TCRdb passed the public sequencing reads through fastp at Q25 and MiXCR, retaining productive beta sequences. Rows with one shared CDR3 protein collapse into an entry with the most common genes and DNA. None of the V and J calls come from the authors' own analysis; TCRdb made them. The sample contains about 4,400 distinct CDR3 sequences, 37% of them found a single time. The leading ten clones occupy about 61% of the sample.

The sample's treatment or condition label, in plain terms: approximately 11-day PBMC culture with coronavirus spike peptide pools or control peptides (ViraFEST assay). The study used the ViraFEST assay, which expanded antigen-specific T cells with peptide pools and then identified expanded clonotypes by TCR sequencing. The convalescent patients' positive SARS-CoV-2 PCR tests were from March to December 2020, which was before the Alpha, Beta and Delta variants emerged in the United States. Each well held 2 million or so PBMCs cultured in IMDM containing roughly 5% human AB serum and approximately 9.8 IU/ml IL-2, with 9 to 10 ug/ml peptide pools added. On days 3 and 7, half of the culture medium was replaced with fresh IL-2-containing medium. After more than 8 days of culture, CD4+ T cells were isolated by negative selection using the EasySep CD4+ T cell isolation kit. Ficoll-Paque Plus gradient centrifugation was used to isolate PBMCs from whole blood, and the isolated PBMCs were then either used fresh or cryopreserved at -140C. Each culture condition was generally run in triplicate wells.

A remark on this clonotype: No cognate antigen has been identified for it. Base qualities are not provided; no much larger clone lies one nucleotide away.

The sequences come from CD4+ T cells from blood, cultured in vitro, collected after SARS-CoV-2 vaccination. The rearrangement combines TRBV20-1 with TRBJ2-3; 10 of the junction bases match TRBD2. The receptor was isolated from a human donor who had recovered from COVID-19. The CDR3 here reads CSAFGTSGTDTQYF. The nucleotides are TGCAGTGCCTTCGGGACTAGCGGCACAGATACGCAGTATTTT.